One sample yielded the 29 T cell receptor beta chains listed below, sequenced in a study of glioma-infiltrating T cells after dendritic cell vaccination. The time point here: after dendritic cell vaccination, including at tumor progression/relapse. Using immunoSEQ multiplex PCR, the repertoire was profiled, and TCRdb retains in-frame clones only, with some absent. The table lists about 99,000 clones, approximately 84% of them singletons. The sequenced sample was blood, obtained after dendritic cell vaccination. These receptors all stem from a human donor with glioblastoma.

This clone was picked up one time. This chain joins TRBV6-5 and TRBJ2-5; 12 positions agree with TRBD1. From germline, CDR1 is MNHEY and CDR2 SVGAGI. J was trimmed by 11 bases and V by 1 base; bases with no gene match: 11. The CDR3 totals 16 residues. CDR3 sequence: CASSYFWDRGRGEQYF. CDR3 bases: TGTGCCAGCAGTTACTTCTGGGACAGGGGGCGCGGTGAGCAGTACTTC.

This chain connects TRBV16 to TRBJ1-2, with D possibly matching TRBD1 (5 bases). Deletions cut 4 bases from V and 3 bases from J, with 9 bases between. This CDR3 spans 13 amino acids. The germline V gene has CDR1 KGHSY and CDR2 FQNENV. The CDR3 reads CASSRGRDYGYTF. The CDR3 DNA reads as TGTGCCAGCAGCCGAGGCAGGGACTATGGCTACACCTTC.

This chain links TRBV6-1 with TRBJ1-2; the match to TRBD1 covers 8 bases. This CDR3 comprises 14 residues. V lost 5 bases, J lost 7 bases, and 9 bases stayed unmatched. From germline, CDR1 is MNHNS and CDR2 SASEGT. As DNA, the CDR3 is TGTGCCAGCAGTTCCACGCAGGGGGCGACTGGCTACACCTTC. Translation gives CASSSTQGATGYTF.

This sequence joins TRBV9 and TRBJ2-5; D is possibly TRBD1 (6 bases). The CDR3 has 14 residues. Between the trimmed V and J ends, which lost 2 bases and 0 bases, there was a span of 8 bases. Germline lookup yields CDR1 SGDLS and CDR2 YYNGEE. This chain's CDR3 is CASSVGAYQETQYF. For the CDR3, the DNA is TGTGCCAGCAGCGTGGGGGCGTACCAAGAGACCCAGTACTTC.

The V call is TRBV18, the J call TRBJ2-1; perhaps TRBD1 as D (6 bases). V dropped 8 bases and J dropped 5 bases, with 13 bases sitting between them. This CDR3 is built from 13 residues. Per the germline V gene, CDR1 is KGHSH and CDR2 is LQKENI. The CDR3 nucleotides are TGTGCCAGCACCGGGACATACGACAATGAGCAGTTCTTC. This gives the protein CASTGTYDNEQFF.

V usage is TRBV5-1 and J usage is TRBJ2-5; no definite D call. The germline CDR1 and CDR2 sequences are SGHRS and YFSETQ. The ends were cut back, 2 bases at V and 3 bases at J, with 2 bases in the middle. The CDR3 extends over 11 amino acids. The CDR3 here is CASSFEETQYF. CDR3 in DNA: TGCGCCAGCAGCTTCGAAGAGACCCAGTACTTC.

This clone was found a few times. This rearrangement joins TRBV28 to TRBJ2-7, with D tentatively TRBD1 (6 bases). The germline V and J ends were trimmed by 8 bases and 2 bases, with 10 bases remaining between them. The V gene's germline CDR1 is MDHEN and CDR2 SYDVKM. The CDR3 extends over 12 amino acids. In DNA, the CDR3 is TGTGCCAGCGGCCACAGGGCCTACGAGCAGTACTTC. Translated: CASGHRAYEQYF.

This clone was seen once. CDR3 sequence: CASRRDYGYTF. CDR3 DNA sequence: TGTGCCAGCAGGCGGGACTATGGCTACACCTTC. V and J are TRBV28 and TRBJ1-2; D call uncertain. Trimming removed 6 bases at V and 3 bases at J, with 5 bases between. Germline CDR1 MDHEN, CDR2 SYDVKM. The CDR3 runs 11 residues.

The chain uses TRBV19 and TRBJ2-2; D is ambiguous. The length of the CDR3 is 14 residues. V was pared by 2 bases and J by 1 base, with 5 bases between. CDR1 LNHDA and CDR2 SQIVND come from the germline V gene (reference sequence). In DNA, the CDR3 is TGTGCCAGTAGTATATTCCAGAACACCGGGGAGCTGTTTTTT. Its protein is CASSIFQNTGELFF.

The chain links TRBV28 to TRBJ2-7; TRBD2 agrees at 12 bases. The CDR3 length is 15 residues. Germline assignment: CDR1 MDHEN and CDR2 SYDVKM. Germline trimming cut 5 bases from V and 5 bases from J; bases unmatched to any gene: 7. The CDR3 nucleotides read TGTGCCAGCAGTGCGACTAGCGGGAGTGTCAACGAGCAGTACTTC. Translation: CASSATSGSVNEQYF.

V usage is TRBV28 and J usage is TRBJ1-5; TRBD1 aligns across 9 bases. The V gene end was trimmed by 7 bases and the J gene end by 3 bases; junction bases not matched to a gene: 7. Germline values: CDR1 MDHEN, CDR2 SYDVKM. The CDR3 totals 15 residues. CDR3 nucleotides: TGTGCCAGCACCTGGGGGACAGGGCTCAATCAGCCCCAGCATTTT. This translates into CASTWGTGLNQPQHF.

The rearrangement uses TRBV19 and TRBJ1-1; tentatively, D is TRBD1 (5 bases). The V end lost 2 bases, the J end lost 4 bases, and 11 bases lay between the germline ends. The CDR3 consists of 14 residues. Germline CDR1 reads LNHDA; CDR2 reads SQIVND (reference sequence). CDR3 in amino acids: CASSISGGLTEAFF. The CDR3 DNA follows: TGTGCCAGTAGTATATCGGGGGGTCTCACTGAAGCTTTCTTT.

The chain is built from TRBV9 and TRBJ1-3, with a tentative D call TRBD1 (5 bases). Between the trimmed V and J ends, which lost 4 bases and 0 bases, there was a span of 8 bases. Germline values: CDR1 SGDLS, CDR2 YYNGEE. The CDR3 is made up of 14 amino acids. CDR3 residues: CASSRGLSGNTIYF. The CDR3 region has the DNA TGTGCCAGCAGCAGGGGTCTCTCTGGAAACACCATATATTTT.

The rearrangement links TRBV5-4 to TRBJ1-2; 7 bases agree with TRBD1. Germline V lookup: CDR1 SGHNT, CDR2 YYREEE (reference sequence). The CDR3 has 14 amino acids. After removal of 3 bases from V and 8 bases from J, the junction contained 10 bases not matched to a gene. Here the CDR3 reads CASSSETGTGGYTF. CDR3 bases: TGTGCCAGCAGCTCCGAGACAGGGACCGGAGGCTACACCTTC.

This clone was picked up one time. The gene calls are TRBV2 and TRBJ2-1; the match to TRBD2 covers 10 bases. Germline V gene lookup returns CDR1 SNHLY and CDR2 FYNNEI. The CDR3 loop spans 15 amino acids. V trimming: 0 bases; J trimming: 14 bases; junction bases outside the gene matches: 10. The CDR3 bases are TGTGCCAGCAGTGAAGCGGTGGCTAGCGGGGGACACAAGTTCTTC. Translation: CASSEAVASGGHKFF. The full variable domain, completed using reference TRBV2 and TRBJ2-1, is EPEVTQTPSHQVTQMGQEVILRCVPISNHLYFYWYRQILGQKVEFLVSFYNNEISEKSEIFDDQFSVERPDGSNFTLKIRSTKLEDSAMYFCASSEAVASGGHKFFGPGTRLTVL.

The chain carries TRBV28 and TRBJ2-7, with 8 bases fitting TRBD1. Germline V CDR1 and CDR2: MDHEN, SYDVKM. This CDR3 is 14 amino acids long. V trimming: 7 bases; J trimming: 2 bases; junction bases outside the gene matches: 7. The CDR3 loop reads CASTRRDRTYEQYF. CDR3 nucleotide sequence: TGTGCCAGCACGCGGAGGGACAGGACCTACGAGCAGTACTTC.

This chain joins TRBV5-1 and TRBJ1-6; TRBD1 matches at 7 bases. In germline, CDR1 is SGHRS, CDR2 YFSETQ. CDR3 length: 16 amino acids. V lost 0 bases to trimming and J lost 9 bases; unmatched junction nucleotides: 9. CDR3 DNA sequence: TGCGCCAGCAGCTTGGTCCCCACAGGGGAGAGTTCACCCCTCCACTTT. Translated: CASSLVPTGESSPLHF.

The chain employs TRBV11-2 and TRBJ1-5; D remains ambiguous. V dropped 4 bases and J dropped 3 bases, with 4 bases sitting between them. CDR1 and CDR2 (germline): SGHAT, FQNNGV. This CDR3 region has 12 residues. The CDR3 loop reads CASSSHNQPQHF. As DNA, the CDR3 is TGTGCCAGCAGCTCCCACAATCAGCCCCAGCATTTT.

This clone was seen just once. The gene calls are TRBV28 and TRBJ2-5; TRBD2 agrees at 7 bases. V lost 2 bases to trimming and J lost 1 base; unmatched junction nucleotides: 10. Germline CDR1 is MDHEN and CDR2 is SYDVKM. CDR3 size: 17 residues. The CDR3 here is CASSLAIGAGIQETQYF. The DNA of the CDR3 is TGTGCCAGCAGTTTAGCGATAGGAGCGGGGATCCAAGAGACCCAGTACTTC.

The rearrangement joins TRBV5-1 to TRBJ2-5; TRBD2 agrees at 7 bases. The junction had 4 bases not matched to a gene; V was cut back by 5 bases and J by 0 bases. In germline, CDR1 is SGHRS, CDR2 YFSETQ. The length of the CDR3 is 14 residues. CDR3 DNA: TGCGCCAGCAGAAAACTAGCGAACCAAGAGACCCAGTACTTC. Translation: CASRKLANQETQYF.

The chain recombines TRBV5-1 with TRBJ2-7; D may be TRBD2 (6 bases). The CDR3 loop spans 14 amino acids. Per the germline V gene, CDR1 is SGHRS and CDR2 is YFSETQ. Trimming pared 4 bases from V and 7 bases from J, leaving 18 bases between. The CDR3 spells CASSKPGVLEEQYF. The CDR3 DNA is TGCGCCAGCAGCAAACCGGGGGTTTTGGAAGAGCAGTACTTC.

J is TRBJ1-5 and V is TRBV10-2, with D uncertain. Germline lookup yields CDR1 WSHSY and CDR2 SAAADI. There are 13 residues in the CDR3. The V gene lost 4 bases and the J gene lost 11 bases, with 15 bases spanning the gap. DNA of the CDR3: TGCGCCAGCAGTGCGGAGGTATTTAGCACCCAGCATTTT. It encodes CASSAEVFSTQHF.

The rearrangement joins TRBV7-3 to TRBJ2-5; TRBD2 might be the D (5 bases). Germline V CDR1 and CDR2: SGHTA, FQGTGA. V dropped 3 bases and J dropped 5 bases, with 16 bases sitting between them. CDR3 size: 15 residues. CDR3 in DNA: TGTGCCAGCAGCTTTGGCGGGCAACTCGGGGAGACCCAGTACTTC. This codes for CASSFGGQLGETQYF. Drawing the rest from reference TRBV7-3 and TRBJ2-5, the complete variable domain is GAGVSQTPSNKVTEKGKYVELRCDPISGHTALYWYRQSLGQGPEFLIYFQGTGAADDSGLPNDRFFAVRPEGSVSTLKIQRTERGDSAVYLCASSFGGQLGETQYFGPGTRLLVL.

The rearrangement uses TRBV9 and TRBJ2-3; 8 bases are a match to TRBD2. Trimming took 3 bases from V and 3 from J; bases not matched to a gene: 9. Germline V gives CDR1 SGDLS, CDR2 YYNGEE. The CDR3 totals 16 residues. For the CDR3, the DNA is TGTGCCAGCAGCGACCCAGTGCGCGGGGGGACAGATACGCAGTATTTT. The encoded protein is CASSDPVRGGTDTQYF.

V is TRBV6-5 and J is TRBJ1-6; D unclear. The V gene lost 2 bases and the J gene lost 5 bases, with 13 bases spanning the gap. The CDR3 is 16 amino acids. Germline values: CDR1 MNHEY, CDR2 SVGAGI. CDR3 sequence (DNA): TGTGCCAGCAGTTACCAAACGCAGGATAATAATTCACCCCTCCACTTT. This codes for CASSYQTQDNNSPLHF.

V is TRBV28 and J is TRBJ1-4; 7 bases are a match to TRBD1. V was clipped by 6 bases and J by 8 bases; unmatched bases: 12. There are 15 residues in the CDR3. Germline lookup yields CDR1 MDHEN and CDR2 SYDVKM. CDR3 coding DNA: TGTGCCAGCAGAGGGGGACAGTCTGCTTGGGAAAAACTGTTTTTT. Residues: CASRGGQSAWEKLFF.

The chain recombines TRBV30 with TRBJ2-5; TRBD2 matches 7 bases. The CDR3 consists of 14 residues. Germline V gene data show CDR1 as GTSNPN and CDR2 as SVGIG (reference sequence). Trimming took 1 base from V and 4 from J; bases not matched to a gene: 6. DNA of the CDR3: TGTGCCTGGAGTGGGACTAGGATCCTAGAGACCCAGTACTTC. Its translation is CAWSGTRILETQYF.

This clone was counted between two and nine times. This chain links TRBV7-3 with TRBJ2-1; TRBD2 matches at 7 bases. Trimming removed 4 bases from V and 5 bases from J; junction bases left unmatched: 8. The germline V gene has CDR1 SGHTA and CDR2 FQGTGA. The CDR3 runs to 15 residues. The CDR3 coding sequence is TGTGCCAGCAGCTCCCCCCGGGACTACCACAATGAGCAGTTCTTC. Encoded protein: CASSSPRDYHNEQFF.

V and J are TRBV6-5 and TRBJ2-7, with 7 bases matching TRBD1. Germline values: CDR1 MNHEY, CDR2 SVGAGI. The CDR3 has 14 residues. Unmatched junction bases numbered 7, after V lost 6 bases and J lost 2 bases. Here the CDR3 DNA reads TGTGCCAGCAGATACGCCGGGACAGCCTACGAGCAGTACTTC. Its translation: CASRYAGTAYEQYF.